This TCR beta chain was sequenced for a study of T cells in Graves' hyperthyroidism and ophthalmopathy (dated by TCRdb to between 2017 and 2020). Notes on the research overall: Peripheral blood was sampled at the time of initial diagnosis, prior to any treatment. To identify TCR V-J signatures that set the groups apart, the researchers used a discovery cohort of more than 95 patients, made up of around 40 with Graves' ophthalmopathy and about 55 with stable Graves' hyperthyroidism. An independent validation cohort of about 19 hyperthyroidism patients and 17 patients who later progressed to ophthalmopathy tested prospective prediction of ophthalmopathy. The 100 discovery patients were randomly divided into training and test sets at a 7:3 ratio. In addition, the study compared T-cell repertoires in thyroid tissue and in blood from five to seven Graves' hyperthyroidism patients. Once sampling was done, hyperthyroidism patients were given methimazole at a starting dose of 30 mg daily, whereas ophthalmopathy patients were given high-dose intravenous methylprednisolone. The paper reports TCR Vbeta CDR3 sequencing of some 140 peripheral blood samples: under 45 ophthalmopathy, some 80 hyperthyroidism and around 17 progressor patients.

V gives up 7 bases and J gives up 8 bases, and the segment between their germline ends measures 20 bases. Including cysteine and phenylalanine, the CDR3 has 14 amino acids. Only the CDR3 portion is preserved as DNA: 42 bases, with reading frame beginning at the first base. As encoded in the germline V gene, CDR1 is ENHRY while CDR2 is SYGVKD. The TCR beta CDR3 regions were amplified from the RNA transcripts. For the first round of RT-PCR on the TCR CDR3, the HTBI primer set was used together with the Qiagen OneStep RT-PCR kit. A second multiplex PCR round built the libraries, followed by size selection and purification. The libraries were sequenced on an Illumina HiSeq2000 using paired-end 100 bp reads. As for the authors' bioinformatics: Raw data were processed with SOAPnuke, discarding reads with adapters, uncalled bases, mean Phred below 15, or no exact constant-primer or identifier match. COPE v1.2.5 was used to merge the high-quality paired reads, and each unique nucleotide sequence was defined as a clonotype. Clonotypes were aligned to IMGT TRBV, TRBD and TRBJ reference segments using MiTCR v1.1. The analysis included only V-J combinations with a frequency above 0.0001, which together covered 98% to 99.2% of the repertoires. The TCS score was defined as the ratio of F50 (clonal expansion) to E x V (chaos), calculated using BLOSUM62-based TCRdist between CDR3 peptides within each V-J. Welch's t-statistics and random forest reduced 500 to 550 V-J features to 10 to 15, which were used in a naive Bayes classifier (R e1071). The raw public data were reprocessed by TCRdb itself: fastp quality trimming at Q25, MiXCR clonotype calling, in-frame beta chains only. Records with the same CDR3 protein are collapsed into one entry carrying the most frequent genes and DNA. TCRdb, rather than the study authors, made the V and J calls. For this sample the table gives about 600,000 distinct CDR3 sequences, of which roughly 15% were detected only once. The top ten constitute around 3.5% of the sample.

Ophthalmopathy patients had moderately to severely active disease, Clinical Activity Score of at least 3, NOSPECS grade of at least 4, and duration under 3 months. Any patient with an uncontrolled infection, another autoimmune disease, pregnancy or lactation was excluded. Diagnoses were established on the basis of clinical symptoms, serum thyroxine and TRAb, thyroid ultrasound, and orbital computed tomography. PBMCs were separated from about 10 ml of fresh peripheral blood using Ficoll-Paque density gradient centrifugation. Total RNA was extracted with Trizol reagent, and quality was checked on an Agilent 2100 Bioanalyzer. What the authors observed across the whole study: In validation, the model predicted progression to ophthalmopathy a median of roughly six months before onset, with roughly 70% sensitivity and roughly 73% specificity. A model built on a 13 V-J signature distinguished ophthalmopathy from stable hyperthyroidism, reaching 87.88% sensitivity and under 84% specificity in cross-validation and 80%/75% in testing. Most expanded thyroid clonotypes (frequency above 0.001) were also detected in blood, suggesting blood repertoires may reflect thyroid immune responses. Sample size was not statistically predetermined, and blinding of investigators to group allocation was not performed.

A remark on this clonotype: Its binding antigen is unknown. No much larger clone exists at a distance of one base, and base qualities are not known.

Sequenced input: blood. This sequence was found in a woman between 40 and 50 years old with Graves' ophthalmopathy. The sequence links TRBV10-3 to TRBJ1-1; TRBD1 is a weak D gene call, 5 bases matching. The nucleotide sequence reads as follows: TGTGCCATCAAACCTGGCAGGGACGATGGCGAAGCTTTCTTT. This sequence encodes CAIKPGRDDGEAFF.